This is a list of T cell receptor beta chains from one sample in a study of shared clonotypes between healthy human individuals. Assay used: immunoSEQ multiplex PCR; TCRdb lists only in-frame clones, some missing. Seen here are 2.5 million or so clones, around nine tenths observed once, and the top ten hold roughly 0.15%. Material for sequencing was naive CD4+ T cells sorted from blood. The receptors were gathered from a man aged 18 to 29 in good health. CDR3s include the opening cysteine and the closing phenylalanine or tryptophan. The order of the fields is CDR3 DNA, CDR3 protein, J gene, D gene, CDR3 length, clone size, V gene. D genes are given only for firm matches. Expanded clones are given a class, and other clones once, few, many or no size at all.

CDR3 DNA: TGTGCCAGCAGTGATTGGGGGAGGGCGAACACTGAAGCTTTCTTT; CDR3 protein: CASSDWGRANTEAFF; J gene: TRBJ1-1; D gene: .; CDR3 length: 15; clone size: .; V gene: TRBV6-1
CDR3 DNA: TGTGCCTGGAGTGCCCAGCGGGGGGGTGAAAACACCGGGGAGCTGTTTTTT; CDR3 protein: CAWSAQRGGENTGELFF; J gene: TRBJ2-2; D gene: TRBD2; CDR3 length: 17; clone size: .; V gene: TRBV30
CDR3 DNA: TGTGCCAGCAGTACACCCCCGGGACAGGGGGCGCCCGATGAAAAACTGTTTTTT; CDR3 protein: CASSTPPGQGAPDEKLFF; J gene: TRBJ1-4; D gene: TRBD1; CDR3 length: 18; clone size: .; V gene: TRBV11-3
CDR3 DNA: TGTGCCAGCAGCCCCCAGTTGGTGTTGAGCACAGATACGCAGTATTTT; CDR3 protein: CASSPQLVLSTDTQYF; J gene: TRBJ2-3; D gene: .; CDR3 length: 16; clone size: .; V gene: TRBV7-9
CDR3 DNA: TGTGCCAGCAGTTTTGAGGTTGCGGGTGAGCAGTTCTTC; CDR3 protein: CASSFEVAGEQFF; J gene: TRBJ2-1; D gene: .; CDR3 length: 13; clone size: .; V gene: TRBV2
CDR3 DNA: TGTGCCAGCAGCGTAGAGGTTACAAGGGGCTATGGCTACACCTTC; CDR3 protein: CASSVEVTRGYGYTF; J gene: TRBJ1-2; D gene: .; CDR3 length: 15; clone size: .; V gene: TRBV9
CDR3 DNA: TGTGCCACCAGCAGAGAAGGGAACACCGGGGAGCTGTTTTTT; CDR3 protein: CATSREGNTGELFF; J gene: TRBJ2-2; D gene: .; CDR3 length: 14; clone size: .; V gene: TRBV15
CDR3 DNA: TGTGCCGCACGGAGTAACTATGGCTACACCTTC; CDR3 protein: CAARSNYGYTF; J gene: TRBJ1-2; D gene: .; CDR3 length: 11; clone size: .; V gene: TRBV7-9
CDR3 DNA: TGTGCCAGCAGTTGGGGATCGAACCTCTTATACGAGCAGTACTTC; CDR3 protein: CASSWGSNLLYEQYF; J gene: TRBJ2-7; D gene: .; CDR3 length: 15; clone size: .; V gene: TRBV27
CDR3 DNA: TGTGCCATCAAGGGTGATGGCACAGATACGCAGTATTTT; CDR3 protein: CAIKGDGTDTQYF; J gene: TRBJ2-3; D gene: .; CDR3 length: 13; clone size: .; V gene: TRBV10-3
CDR3 DNA: TGTGCCAGCAGCACAGGACAGCCCAATCAGCCCCAGCATTTT; CDR3 protein: CASSTGQPNQPQHF; J gene: TRBJ1-5; D gene: .; CDR3 length: 14; clone size: few; V gene: TRBV7-9
CDR3 DNA: TGCGCCAGCAGCCAAAGGGGACTTTCCCAGGAGCAGTACTTC; CDR3 protein: CASSQRGLSQEQYF; J gene: TRBJ2-7; D gene: .; CDR3 length: 14; clone size: .; V gene: TRBV4-1
CDR3 DNA: TGTGCCAGCAGCTTAGGACAGACTGTGCGGGAGACCCAGTACTTC; CDR3 protein: CASSLGQTVRETQYF; J gene: TRBJ2-5; D gene: .; CDR3 length: 15; clone size: .; V gene: TRBV7-2
CDR3 DNA: TGTGCCTGGAGTCTCTTGGCGGGAGGACCAGATACGCAGTATTTT; CDR3 protein: CAWSLLAGGPDTQYF; J gene: TRBJ2-3; D gene: TRBD2; CDR3 length: 15; clone size: once; V gene: TRBV30
CDR3 DNA: TGTGCCAGCAGCTTAGGACAGGGGAACTATGGCTACACCTTC; CDR3 protein: CASSLGQGNYGYTF; J gene: TRBJ1-2; D gene: TRBD1; CDR3 length: 14; clone size: .; V gene: TRBV7-9
CDR3 DNA: TGTGCCAGCACCAAACTAAATGAAAAACTGTTTTTT; CDR3 protein: CASTKLNEKLFF; J gene: TRBJ1-4; D gene: .; CDR3 length: 12; clone size: .; V gene: TRBV28
CDR3 DNA: TGTGCCAGCAGCTTCACTAGAAACGGCGATACGCAGTATTTT; CDR3 protein: CASSFTRNGDTQYF; J gene: TRBJ2-3; D gene: .; CDR3 length: 14; clone size: .; V gene: TRBV7-9
CDR3 DNA: TGTGCCAGCAGTTTCGGCGCAGGGGCCGGGAGTGGCTACACCTTC; CDR3 protein: CASSFGAGAGSGYTF; J gene: TRBJ1-2; D gene: .; CDR3 length: 15; clone size: .; V gene: TRBV28
CDR3 DNA: TGTGCCAGCAGCTTGGATGGCGGTTCTAATGAAAAACTGTTTTTT; CDR3 protein: CASSLDGGSNEKLFF; J gene: TRBJ1-4; D gene: .; CDR3 length: 15; clone size: once; V gene: TRBV5-4
CDR3 DNA: TGTGCCAGCTCACCAGTATTAAACAGGGATCGGATCGGGGAGCTGTTTTTT; CDR3 protein: CASSPVLNRDRIGELFF; J gene: TRBJ2-2; D gene: .; CDR3 length: 17; clone size: .; V gene: TRBV18